The clone carrying this T cell receptor (beta chain) came up a few times. Antigen unknown. Every bit of the isolated RNA underwent reverse transcription, so sequencing read expressed TCRB transcripts. Sequencing used immunoSEQ multiplex PCR; TCRdb keeps in-frame clones, though not all of them. The data show a few hundred thousand clones, around 14% seen once. The CDR3 sequence is 15 residues long. The V segment lost 1 base and the J segment 4 bases; nucleotides outside the gene matches: 6. Germline-derived CDR1 and CDR2 are SEHNR and FQNEAQ (reference sequence). This entry is derived from a study of beta chain features in type 1 diabetes. Study-wide results and limits: PCR might favor shorter templates, equally in patients and controls. Comparison showed that naive, central memory and Treg TCRB repertoires appeared more similar among patients than among healthy donors.

All of the sorted populations showed purity greater than 95%. The V call is TRBV7-9, the J call TRBJ2-5; TRBD2 agrees at 7 bases. The sequence came from a man aged 30-40 years in good health. Sequences were obtained from naive CD4+ T cells from blood. The CDR3 DNA reads TGTGCCAGCAGCTTAGTTCTGTCTAGCGGAGAGACCCAGTACTTC. It translates to CASSLVLSSGETQYF.